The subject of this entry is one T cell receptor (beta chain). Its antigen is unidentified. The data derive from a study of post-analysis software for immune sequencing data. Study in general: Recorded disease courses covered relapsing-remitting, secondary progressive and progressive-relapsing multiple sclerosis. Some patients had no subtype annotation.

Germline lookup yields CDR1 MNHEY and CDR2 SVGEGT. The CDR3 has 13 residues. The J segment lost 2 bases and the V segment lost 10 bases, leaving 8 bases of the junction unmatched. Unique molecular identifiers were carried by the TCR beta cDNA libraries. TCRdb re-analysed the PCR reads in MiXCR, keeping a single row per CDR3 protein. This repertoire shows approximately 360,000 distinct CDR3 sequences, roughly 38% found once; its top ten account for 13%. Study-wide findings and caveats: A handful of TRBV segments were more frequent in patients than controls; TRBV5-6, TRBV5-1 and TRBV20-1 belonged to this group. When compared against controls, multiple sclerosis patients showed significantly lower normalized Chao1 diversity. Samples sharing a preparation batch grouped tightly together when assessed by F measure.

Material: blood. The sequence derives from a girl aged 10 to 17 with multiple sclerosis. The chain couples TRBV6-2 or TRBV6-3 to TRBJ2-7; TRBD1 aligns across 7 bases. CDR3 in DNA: TGTGCCAACCTAGGACAGGCTACCTACGAGCAGTACTTC. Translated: CANLGQATYEQYF.